The rows below give T cell receptor beta chains drawn from one sample of a study of cytomegalovirus exposure and HLA in healthy donors. TCRdb keeps only in-frame clones here, not all; method: immunoSEQ multiplex PCR. The sample includes roughly 140,000 clones, around 81% of them seen just once. The sample consisted of PBMCs. The receptors were sampled from a male donor in good health and CMV-seronegative. Each CDR3 is given without its conserved first and last residue. The order of the fields is V gene, J gene, clone size, CDR3 protein. For some rows the clone size is stated as once, few or many, or as a class when expanded; others skip it.

TRBV5-6,TRBJ2-1,-,ASSFWVAGGSYNEQF
TRBV30,TRBJ2-3,few,AWSKWSGVSTDTQY
TRBV6-5,TRBJ2-2,few,ASRGLARTGELF
TRBV11-1,TRBJ2-7,-,ASSLSSGSSYEQY
TRBV4-2,TRBJ1-1,few,PSSQDWRDRSEAF
TRBV28,TRBJ2-7,-,ASRSGKSREQY
TRBV4-1,TRBJ1-3,-,ASSQVRSSGNTIY
TRBV4-1,TRBJ2-1,-,ASSQVELAEDNEQF
TRBV6-6,TRBJ1-4,once,ATKTGEPTNEKLF
TRBV5-4,TRBJ2-7,-,ASSVGQGTGYEQY
TRBV19,TRBJ1-2,-,ASSHRDRGRGYGYT
TRBV9,TRBJ1-6,-,ASSVEDRRYNSPLH
TRBV27,TRBJ1-1,-,ASSGTGALNTEAF
TRBV18,TRBJ2-5,-,ASSPGDRVRTQY
TRBV6-5,TRBJ1-6,-,ASSYSPGLRNSPLH
TRBV19,TRBJ1-6,once,ASSMLTGGNNSPLH
TRBV19,TRBJ2-5,few,ASSIRGNQETQY
TRBV30,TRBJ2-4,-,AWETGVRNIQY
TRBV2,TRBJ2-7,-,ASSPLRGQGLDEQY
TRBV19,TRBJ1-5,-,ASTLMRTGDQPQH
TRBV5-1,TRBJ2-1,once,ASSLAFQRNEQF
TRBV10-3,TRBJ1-4,-,AISEDRPNEKLF
TRBV19,TRBJ2-7,-,ASLNSAAEQY
TRBV5-4,TRBJ1-1,-,ASSLGGRAPSRNTEAF
TRBV4-3,TRBJ2-6,-,ASSQVAGFSGANVLT
TRBV19,TRBJ1-5,-,ASRGEQNRPQH
TRBV6-1,TRBJ2-1,-,ASSNRAYYEQF
TRBV6-5,TRBJ2-2,-,ASSYGQRSGELF
TRBV5-1,TRBJ2-2,-,ASRRSGTGGSGELF
TRBV29-1,TRBJ1-2,few,SVGTGGIDDGYT
TRBV30,TRBJ2-7,-,AWSIGRVGYEQY
TRBV7-9,TRBJ2-7,-,ASSAAGTPSEQY
TRBV2,TRBJ2-1,-,ASRETGISYNEQF
TRBV6-5,TRBJ1-2,-,ASSYRQSYGYT
TRBV5-1,TRBJ2-7,few,ASSSGQGYEQY
TRBV7-9,TRBJ2-1,few,ASSLGLAEEQF
TRBV30,TRBJ1-2,-,AWSVLAGAGYGYT
TRBV18,TRBJ2-2,-,ASSQERTNTGELF
TRBV25-1,TRBJ1-1,-,ASARGGRGANTEAF
TRBV7-9,TRBJ2-7,-,ASSLPDRGHNEQY
TRBV13,TRBJ2-5,-,ASSLRSGLETQY
TRBV30,TRBJ2-2,few,AGGRQGFTGELF
TRBV4-2,TRBJ2-3,-,ASSEAGVYADTQY
TRBV9,TRBJ1-4,-,ASSVGGYGEKLF
TRBV7-9,TRBJ2-7,few,ASSDERRDRGPYEQY
TRBV19,TRBJ2-5,-,ASSRDRQQETQY